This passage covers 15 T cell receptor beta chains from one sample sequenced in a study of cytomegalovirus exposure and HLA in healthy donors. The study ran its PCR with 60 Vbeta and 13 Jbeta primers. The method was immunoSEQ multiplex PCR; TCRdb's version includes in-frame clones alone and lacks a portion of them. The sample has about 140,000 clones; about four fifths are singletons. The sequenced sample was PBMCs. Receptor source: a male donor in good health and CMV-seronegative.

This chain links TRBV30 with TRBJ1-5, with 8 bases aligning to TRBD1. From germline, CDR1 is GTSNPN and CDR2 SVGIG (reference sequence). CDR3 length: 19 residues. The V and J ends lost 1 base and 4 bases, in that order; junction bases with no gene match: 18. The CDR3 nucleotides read TGTGCCTGGAGTGCTGGGGCCAGGGGGCCCGGGTGGAGGAATCAGCCCCAGCATTTT. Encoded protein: CAWSAGARGPGWRNQPQHF.

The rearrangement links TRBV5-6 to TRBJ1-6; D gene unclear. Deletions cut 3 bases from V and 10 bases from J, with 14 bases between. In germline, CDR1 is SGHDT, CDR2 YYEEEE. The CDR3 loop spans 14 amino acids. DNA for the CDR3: TGTGCCAGCAGCTCTCGAGGGTATCGATCACCCCTCCACTTT. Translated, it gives CASSSRGYRSPLHF. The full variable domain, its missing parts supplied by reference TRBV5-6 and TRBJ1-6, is DAGVTQSPTHLIKTRGQQVTLRCSPKSGHDTVSWYQQALGQGPQFIFQYYEEEERQRGNFPDRFSGHQFPNYSSELNVNALLLGDSALYLCASSSRGYRSPLHFGNGTRLTVT.

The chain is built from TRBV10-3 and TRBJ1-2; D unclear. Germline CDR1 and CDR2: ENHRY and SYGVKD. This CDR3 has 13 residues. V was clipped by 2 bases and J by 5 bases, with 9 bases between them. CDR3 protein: CAISEEGYYGYTF. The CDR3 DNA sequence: TGTGCCATCAGTGAGGAGGGCTATTATGGCTACACCTTC.

CDR3 amino acids: CAASSGAKTQYF. The CDR3 DNA reads as TGTGCGGCGTCTAGCGGGGCCAAGACCCAGTACTTC. The chain uses TRBV6-5 and TRBJ2-5, with TRBD2 matching over 9 bases. The CDR3 loop spans 12 amino acids. Germline-derived CDR1 and CDR2 are MNHEY and SVGAGI.

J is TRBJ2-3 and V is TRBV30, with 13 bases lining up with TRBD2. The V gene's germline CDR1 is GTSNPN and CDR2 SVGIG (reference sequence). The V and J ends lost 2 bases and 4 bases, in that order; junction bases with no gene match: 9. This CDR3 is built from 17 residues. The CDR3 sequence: CAWSRPRTSGSPDTQYF. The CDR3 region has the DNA TGTGCCTGGAGTAGGCCCAGGACTAGCGGGAGTCCAGATACGCAGTATTTT.

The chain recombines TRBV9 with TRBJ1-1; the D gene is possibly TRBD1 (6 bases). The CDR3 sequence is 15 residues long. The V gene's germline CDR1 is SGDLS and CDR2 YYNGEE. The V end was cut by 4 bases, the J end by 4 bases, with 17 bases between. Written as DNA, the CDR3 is TGTGCCAGCAGCCCGAGACAGGTGGCCGGCACTGAAGCTTTCTTT. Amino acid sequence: CASSPRQVAGTEAFF.

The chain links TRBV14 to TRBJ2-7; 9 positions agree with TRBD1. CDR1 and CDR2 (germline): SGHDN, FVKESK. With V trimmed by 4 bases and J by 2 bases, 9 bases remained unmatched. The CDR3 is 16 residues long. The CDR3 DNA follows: TGTGCCAGCAGCCCCCCCGGGACAGGGTCCCCCTACGAGCAGTACTTC. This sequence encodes CASSPPGTGSPYEQYF.

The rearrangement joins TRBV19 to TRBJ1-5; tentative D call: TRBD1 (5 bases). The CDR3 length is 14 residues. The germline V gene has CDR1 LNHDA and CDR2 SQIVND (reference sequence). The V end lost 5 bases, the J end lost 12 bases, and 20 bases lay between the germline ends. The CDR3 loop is CASSLADTGGIQHF. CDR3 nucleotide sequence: TGTGCCAGTAGTCTGGCAGACACGGGGGGGATCCAGCATTTT.

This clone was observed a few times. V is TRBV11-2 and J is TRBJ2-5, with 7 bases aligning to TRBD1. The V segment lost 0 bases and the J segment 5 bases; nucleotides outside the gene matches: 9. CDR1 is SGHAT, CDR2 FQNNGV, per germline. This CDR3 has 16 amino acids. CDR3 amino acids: CASSLETGKRGETQYF. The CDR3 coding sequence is TGTGCCAGCAGCTTAGAGACAGGGAAGAGGGGGGAGACCCAGTACTTC.

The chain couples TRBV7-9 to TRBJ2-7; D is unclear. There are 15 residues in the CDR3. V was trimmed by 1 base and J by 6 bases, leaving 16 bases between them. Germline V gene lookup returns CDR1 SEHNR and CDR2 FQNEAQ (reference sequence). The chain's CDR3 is CASSLVTGWVGEQYF. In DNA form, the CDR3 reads TGTGCCAGCAGCTTAGTTACCGGGTGGGTTGGCGAGCAGTACTTC. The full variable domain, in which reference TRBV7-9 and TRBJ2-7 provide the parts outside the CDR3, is DTGVSQNPRHKITKRGQNVTFRCDPISEHNRLYWYRQTLGQGPEFLTYFQNEAQLEKSRLLSDRFSAERPKGSFSTLEIQRTEQGDSAMYLCASSLVTGWVGEQYFGPGTRLTVT.

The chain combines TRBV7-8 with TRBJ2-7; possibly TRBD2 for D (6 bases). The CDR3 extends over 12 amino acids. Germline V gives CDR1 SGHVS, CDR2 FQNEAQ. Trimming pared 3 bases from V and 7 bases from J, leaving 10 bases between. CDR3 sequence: CASSFSGDEQYF. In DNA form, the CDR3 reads TGTGCCAGCAGCTTCTCGGGAGATGAGCAGTACTTC.

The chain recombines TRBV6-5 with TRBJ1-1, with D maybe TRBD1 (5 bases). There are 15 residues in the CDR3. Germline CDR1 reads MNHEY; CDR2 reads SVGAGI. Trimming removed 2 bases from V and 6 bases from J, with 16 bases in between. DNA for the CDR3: TGTGCCAGCAGTTACCCCACAGGCGCGGTGTCTGAAGCTTTCTTT. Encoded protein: CASSYPTGAVSEAFF.

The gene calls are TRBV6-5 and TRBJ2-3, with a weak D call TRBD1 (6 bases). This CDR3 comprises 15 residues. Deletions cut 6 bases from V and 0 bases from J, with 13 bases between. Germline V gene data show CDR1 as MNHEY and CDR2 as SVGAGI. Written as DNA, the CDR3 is TGTGCCAGCAGCCAGAGAGACAGGAGCACAGATACGCAGTATTTT. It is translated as CASSQRDRSTDTQYF.

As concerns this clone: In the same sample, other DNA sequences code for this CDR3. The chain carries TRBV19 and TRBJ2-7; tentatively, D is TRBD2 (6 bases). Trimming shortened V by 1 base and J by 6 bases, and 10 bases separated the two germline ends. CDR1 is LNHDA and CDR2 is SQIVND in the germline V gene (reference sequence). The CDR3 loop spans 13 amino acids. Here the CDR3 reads CASSIGRRGEQYF. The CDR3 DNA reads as TGTGCCAGTAGTATAGGTAGGAGGGGCGAGCAGTACTTC.

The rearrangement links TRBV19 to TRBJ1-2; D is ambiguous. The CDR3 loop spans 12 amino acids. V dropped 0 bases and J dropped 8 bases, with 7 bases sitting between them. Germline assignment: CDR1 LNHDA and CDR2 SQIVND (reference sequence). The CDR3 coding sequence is TGTGCCAGTAGTATAGAGGGCTGGGGCTACACCTTC. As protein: CASSIEGWGYTF.